The next 18 T cell receptor beta chains were all read from a single sample in a study of blood T cell repertoires in COVID-19. Some clones are missing from TCRdb's copy, which holds only in-frame ones; the method was immunoSEQ multiplex PCR. The data contain 150,000 to 200,000 clones, more than 60% of them singletons. The sequenced material came from peripheral blood. The receptor source for this set is a man in his sixties with acute or convalescent COVID-19.

The V call is TRBV27, the J call TRBJ1-1; TRBD1 aligns across 7 bases. This CDR3 is 15 amino acids long. The V gene's germline CDR1 is MNHEY and CDR2 SMNVEV (reference sequence). J lost 0 bases, V lost 3 bases, and 4 bases had no gene match. The chain's CDR3 is CASSFRGAMNTEAFF. For the CDR3, the DNA is TGTGCCAGCAGTTTCAGGGGGGCAATGAACACTGAAGCTTTCTTT.

This chain joins TRBV30 and TRBJ1-1, with TRBD1 matching over 8 bases. The CDR3 totals 12 residues. The germline V gene has CDR1 GTSNPN and CDR2 SVGIG (reference sequence). The V gene end was trimmed by 0 bases and the J gene end by 6 bases; junction bases not matched to a gene: 0. The CDR3 sequence: CAWSVQGAEAFF. DNA of the CDR3: TGTGCCTGGAGTGTACAGGGGGCTGAAGCTTTCTTT.

The chain uses TRBV28 and TRBJ1-1; D ambiguous. Looked up from germline, CDR1 is MDHEN and CDR2 is SYDVKM. This CDR3 spans 11 amino acids. Trimming took 5 bases from V and 8 from J, leaving 9 bases between them. In nucleotides, the CDR3 is TGTGCCAGCAGTCTTTTTATGGAAGCTTTCTTT. It encodes CASSLFMEAFF.

This sequence joins TRBV5-1 and TRBJ1-3, with 8 bases fitting TRBD1. Germline V CDR1 and CDR2: SGHRS, YFSETQ. The CDR3 is made up of 17 amino acids. The V gene end was trimmed by 4 bases and the J gene end by 0 bases; junction bases not matched to a gene: 9. The CDR3 region has the DNA TGCGCCAGCAGCCGCATGGGACAGGTTAGCTCTGGAAACACCATATATTTT. This sequence encodes CASSRMGQVSSGNTIYF.

This rearrangement joins TRBV3-1 (or the pseudogene TRBV3-2) to TRBJ1-3, with 9 bases that match TRBD1. V trimming: 0 bases; J trimming: 4 bases; junction bases outside the gene matches: 4. The CDR3 extends over 16 amino acids. CDR1 and CDR2 (germline): LGHDT, YNNKEL (reference sequence). This chain's CDR3 is CASSQDTGGSGNTIYF. CDR3 DNA: TGTGCCAGCAGCCAAGATACAGGGGGCTCCGGAAACACCATATATTTT.

This clone was observed once. The CDR3 loop reads CAWSVRLQETQYF. The CDR3 DNA reads TGTGCCTGGAGTGTACGACTGCAAGAGACCCAGTACTTC. V and J are TRBV30 and TRBJ2-5; D is ambiguous. Germline CDR1 GTSNPN, CDR2 SVGIG (reference sequence). This CDR3 contains 13 residues. Trimming shortened V by 0 bases and J by 2 bases, and 7 bases separated the two germline ends. Full variable domain (remainder filled in from reference TRBV30 and TRBJ2-5): SQTIHQWPATLVQPVGSPLSLECTVEGTSNPNLYWYRQAAGRGLQLLFYSVGIGQISSEVPQNLSASRPQDRQFILSSKKLLLSDSGFYLCAWSVRLQETQYFGPGTRLLVL.

The CDR3, as DNA: TGTGCCAGCAGCGCCACAGGAACTGGGGCCAACGTCCTGACTTTC. It codes for CASSATGTGANVLTF. The chain is built from TRBV11-3 and TRBJ2-6, with TRBD1 as a possible D gene (5 bases). V was shortened by 5 bases and J by 2 bases, with 10 bases between the two germline ends. The CDR3 runs to 15 residues. Germline V CDR1 and CDR2: SGHNT, YENEEA.

The CDR3 region has the DNA TGCGCCAGCAGCCTCTTAGAGCGGGCACCTGGAAACACCATATATTTT. Protein: CASSLLERAPGNTIYF. The chain carries TRBV4-1 and TRBJ1-3; D is unresolved. The V gene lost 4 bases and the J gene lost 2 bases, with 15 bases spanning the gap. The V gene's germline CDR1 is MGHRA and CDR2 YSYEKL. The CDR3 sequence is 16 residues long.

The chain links TRBV29-1 to TRBJ1-2; perhaps TRBD1 as D (5 bases). The germline gives CDR1 SQVTM, CDR2 ANQGSEA. This CDR3 is 13 amino acids long. V lost 4 bases and J lost 3, with 12 bases in between. The CDR3 sequence is CSVVSGSYYGYTF. The CDR3 nucleotides read TGCAGCGTTGTGTCAGGGTCGTACTATGGCTACACCTTC. Full variable domain (outside the CDR3, taken from reference TRBV29-1 and TRBJ1-2): SAVISQKPSRDICQRGTSLTIQCQVDSQVTMMFWYRQQPGQSLTLIATANQGSEATYESGFVIDKFPISRPNLTFSTLTVSNMSPEDSSIYLCSVVSGSYYGYTFGSGTRLTVV.

A single count supports this clone. The chain is built from TRBV7-9 and TRBJ1-2; possible D gene TRBD1, 5 bases. The CDR3 is 13 amino acids. Trimming took off 3 bases at V and 9 bases at J, with 14 bases between the two ends. Germline V gene sequence: CDR1 SEHNR, CDR2 FQNEAQ (reference sequence). CDR3 DNA sequence: TGTGCCAGCAGCTTTCTCCAGGGTAATCGCTACACCTTC. Its protein product is CASSFLQGNRYTF.

This clone has just a few counts. The rearrangement joins TRBV6-5 to TRBJ2-7; 8 bases map to TRBD1. J was trimmed by 1 base and V by 6 bases; bases with no gene match: 8. The CDR3 loop spans 15 amino acids. The germline gives CDR1 MNHEY, CDR2 SVGAGI. The CDR3 loop reads CASSSTGGKSYEQYF. The CDR3 DNA reads TGTGCCAGCAGCTCAACAGGGGGGAAGTCCTACGAGCAGTACTTC.

With respect to this clone: Other DNA sequences in the same sample also yield this CDR3. The chain combines TRBV24-1 with TRBJ1-2, with D possibly TRBD1 on 6 matching bases. This CDR3 has 14 residues. Germline V CDR1 and CDR2: KGHDR, SFDVKD. Trimming removed 2 bases from V and 5 bases from J, with 11 bases in between. The CDR3, as DNA: TGTGCCACCAGTGATTCAGGACAGCGGTATGGCTACACCTTC. Amino acid sequence: CATSDSGQRYGYTF.

The chain employs TRBV3-1 (or the pseudogene TRBV3-2) and TRBJ2-1; TRBD2 matches 8 bases. V shed 0 bases, J shed 6 bases, and the junction held 4 bases outside the gene matches. This CDR3 spans 15 amino acids. Per germline, CDR1 LGHDT and CDR2 YNNKEL (reference sequence). The CDR3 bases are TGTGCCAGCAGCCAAGAGAGCGGGGGACCCAATGAGCAGTTCTTC. It is translated as CASSQESGGPNEQFF.

On this clone: The junction shows a germline mismatch at one end, possibly a read error. The genes are TRBV9 and TRBJ2-1; D is undetermined. Germline CDR1 SGDLS, CDR2 YYNGEE. The CDR3 loop spans 15 amino acids. CDR3 protein: CASTVGTEPYNEQFF. The DNA for the CDR3 is TGTGCCAGCACCGTAGGAACAGAGCCCTACAATGAGCAGTTCTTC.

The chain is built from TRBV11-2 and TRBJ1-3, with D perhaps TRBD1 (6 bases). Germline CDR1 reads SGHAT; CDR2 reads FQNNGV. The V end was cut by 3 bases, the J end by 4 bases, with 13 bases between. This CDR3 comprises 15 residues. The CDR3 nucleotides are TGTGCCAGCAGCTTCGGGGGGGCGCGAGGAAACACCATATATTTT. As protein: CASSFGGARGNTIYF.

V gene TRBV7-2 combines with J gene TRBJ1-2; 10 bases are a match to TRBD1. Germline trimming cut 4 bases from V and 7 bases from J; bases unmatched to any gene: 12. This CDR3 region has 16 residues. The germline gives CDR1 SGHTA, CDR2 FQGNSA. The CDR3 protein is CASSSRQGAFKSGYTF. In nucleotides, the CDR3 is TGTGCCAGCAGCTCAAGACAGGGGGCCTTTAAGAGTGGCTACACCTTC.

This chain joins TRBV10-1 and TRBJ1-1, with TRBD1 as a possible D gene (6 bases). Trimming cost V 1 base and J 1 base, with 13 bases left between them. Germline CDR1 and CDR2: WNHNN and SYGVQD (reference sequence). The CDR3 runs 16 residues. The CDR3 region is CASSEWGGAGNTEAFF. The CDR3 DNA reads TGCGCCAGCAGTGAGTGGGGGGGCGCGGGGAACACTGAAGCTTTCTTT.

The chain uses TRBV4-1 and TRBJ1-6; D may be TRBD1 (6 bases). The germline V and J ends were trimmed by 4 bases and 2 bases, with 9 bases remaining between them. CDR1 and CDR2 from the germline V gene are MGHRA and YSYEKL. CDR3 length: 15 residues. The CDR3 bases are TGCGCCAGCAGCCCACAGGGAGCCTATAATTCACCCCTCCACTTT. This translates into CASSPQGAYNSPLHF.